This T cell receptor beta chain derives from a study of blood T cells in healthy people across ages. CDR1 is SQVTM, CDR2 ANQGSEA, per germline. This CDR3 has 17 residues. Trimming stripped 5 bases from V and 0 bases from J, with 17 bases between. Whole-study findings and limits: Considered underestimates were the diversity estimates obtained from one million T cells.

This clonotype was observed at least ten times. Its cognate antigen is unknown. The second PCR ran roughly 7 to 12 cycles with a sample-barcoded 5' primer and J-beta primers. Every sample returned 3 million or more CDR3-containing paired-end reads. Via MiXCR, TCRdb re-called the 5' RACE reads, giving one row per CDR3 protein. The table has fewer than 1,200,000 distinct CDR3 sequences, 20% to 25% seen once. The same data also contributed to another study, on T cells of mothers and their children.

This receptor was identified in a girl under 10 years old in good health. Sequenced: blood. This chain connects TRBV29-1 to TRBJ2-6; no clear D gene. The CDR3 sequence: CSVLVPQEDSGANVLTF. CDR3 nucleotide sequence: TGCAGCGTTCTCGTCCCACAAGAAGACTCTGGGGCCAACGTCCTGACTTTC.